Reported below is one TCR beta chain. This record belongs to a study of identical twins' blood T cells. Study-wide context: Some 48 million reads came from roughly 12 libraries, six alpha, six beta.

The V and J ends lost 1 base and 1 base, in that order; junction bases with no gene match: 12. The germline V gene encodes CDR1 SQVTM and CDR2 ANQGSEA. The CDR3 runs to 18 residues. From the 5' RACE reads, TCRdb called clonotypes with MiXCR, one entry per CDR3 protein. This sample has 300,000 to 400,000 distinct CDR3 sequences, with over 25% found just once. Sequenced material: PBMCs. The source is a woman between 18 and 55 years old in good health. V is TRBV29-1 and J is TRBJ2-1; 8 bases line up with TRBD2. CDR3 residues: CSVEGDSSGVGSYNEQFF. CDR3 coding DNA: TGCAGCGTTGAAGGGGATAGTAGCGGGGTCGGTTCCTACAATGAGCAGTTCTTC.